These T cell receptor beta chains were read from a single sample in a study of response to subunit inactivated influenza vaccine. TCRdb called the RT-PCR reads again in MiXCR, with one record for every CDR3 protein. The sample lists 530,000 or so distinct CDR3 sequences; around 13% were seen once. The sample consisted of PBMCs from blood, taken 11 to 12 days after vaccination. Source of these receptors: a middle-aged man who received an inactivated influenza vaccine. CDR3s include the opening cysteine and the closing phenylalanine or tryptophan. The order of the fields is clone size, J gene, D gene, V gene, CDR3 protein, CDR3 DNA. D genes are given only for firm matches. The size of a clone is reported for some rows only, either as once, few or many, or as a class for expanded clones.

size: -; J: TRBJ2-5; D: TRBD2; V: TRBV2; CDR3: CATSGGIQETQYF; DNA: TGTGCCACTAGCGGGGGGATCCAAGAGACCCAGTACTTC
size: few; J: TRBJ1-2; D: TRBD1; V: TRBV18; CDR3: CASSPGQLLGYTF; DNA: TGTGCCAGCTCACCGGGACAGCTGCTCGGCTACACCTTC
size: -; J: TRBJ2-5; D: TRBD2; V: TRBV7-9; CDR3: CASSGTSGMSQETQYF; DNA: TGTGCCAGCAGCGGGACTAGCGGGATGTCCCAAGAGACCCAGTACTTC
size: many; J: TRBJ2-7; D: TRBD2; V: TRBV6-2/TRBV6-3; CDR3: CATGLVTEQYF; DNA: TGTGCCACCGGACTAGTCACCGAGCAGTACTTC
size: -; J: TRBJ2-5; D: -; V: TRBV20-1; CDR3: CSATPTVQETQYF; DNA: TGCAGTGCTACCCCCACAGTCCAAGAGACCCAGTACTTC
size: few; J: TRBJ2-7; D: TRBD1; V: TRBV6-1; CDR3: CASRPTTGGIYEQYF; DNA: TGTGCCAGCAGACCTACTACAGGGGGGATCTACGAGCAGTACTTC
size: -; J: TRBJ2-2; D: TRBD2; V: TRBV5-5; CDR3: CASSLGGTSAGELFF; DNA: TGTGCCAGCAGCTTGGGCGGGACTAGCGCCGGGGAGCTGTTTTTT
size: few; J: TRBJ1-1; D: -; V: TRBV5-1; CDR3: CASSLAGTNTEAFF; DNA: TGCGCCAGCAGCTTGGCCGGGACAAACACTGAAGCTTTCTTT
size: -; J: TRBJ2-5; D: TRBD2; V: TRBV20-1; CDR3: CSAYRLAGDGETQYF; DNA: TGCAGTGCTTACCGACTAGCGGGAGACGGGGAGACCCAGTACTTC
size: -; J: TRBJ1-1; D: -; V: TRBV19; CDR3: CASRGRLGAEAFF; DNA: TGTGCCAGTAGAGGACGTTTAGGGGCTGAAGCTTTCTTT
size: few; J: TRBJ2-1; D: -; V: TRBV12-3/TRBV12-4; CDR3: CASSSTGKQFF; DNA: TGTGCCAGCAGTTCCACCGGGAAGCAGTTCTTC
size: -; J: TRBJ2-5; D: -; V: TRBV25-1; CDR3: CASSESPSRNEETQYF; DNA: TGTGCCAGCAGTGAATCCCCTAGCCGAAACGAAGAGACCCAGTACTTC
size: -; J: TRBJ1-1; D: TRBD1; V: TRBV4-1; CDR3: CASSHTGTANTEAFF; DNA: TGCGCCAGCAGCCATACCGGGACAGCTAACACTGAAGCTTTCTTT
size: few; J: TRBJ2-1; D: TRBD2; V: TRBV12-3/TRBV12-4; CDR3: CASSPLAGGPYEQFF; DNA: TGTGCCAGCAGTCCGCTAGCGGGGGGGCCTTATGAGCAGTTCTTC
size: -; J: TRBJ2-5; D: -; V: TRBV5-5; CDR3: CASSLAQSQETQYF; DNA: TGTGCCAGCAGCTTGGCACAGTCTCAAGAGACCCAGTACTTC
size: few; J: TRBJ1-1; D: -; V: TRBV27; CDR3: CASSSAGGESNTEAFF; DNA: TGTGCCAGCAGTTCAGCGGGGGGAGAGAGTAACACTGAAGCTTTCTTT
size: -; J: TRBJ1-6; D: -; V: TRBV12-3/TRBV12-4; CDR3: CASSPDGVNSPLHF; DNA: TGTGCCAGCAGTCCCGACGGGGTCAATTCACCCCTCCACTTT
size: -; J: TRBJ2-3; D: TRBD2; V: TRBV7-3; CDR3: CASSLRTRGLAGATSTDTQYF; DNA: TGTGCCAGCAGCCTAAGAACCAGGGGACTAGCGGGGGCTACTAGCACAGATACGCAGTATTTT
size: -; J: TRBJ2-7; D: -; V: TRBV7-9; CDR3: CASRGYGEQYF; DNA: TGTGCCAGCAGAGGGTACGGCGAGCAGTACTTC
size: -; J: TRBJ2-3; D: -; V: TRBV5-6; CDR3: CASSLRQLHTDTQYF; DNA: TGTGCCAGCAGCTTGAGACAGCTACACACAGATACGCAGTATTTT
size: -; J: TRBJ1-5; D: -; V: TRBV12-3/TRBV12-4; CDR3: CASTQWSNQPQHF; DNA: TGTGCCAGCACACAGTGGAGCAATCAGCCCCAGCATTTT
size: -; J: TRBJ2-3; D: TRBD2; V: TRBV20-1; CDR3: CSARGIPGGPDTQYF; DNA: TGCAGTGCTAGGGGTATACCGGGGGGGCCAGATACGCAGTATTTT
size: few; J: TRBJ2-7; D: -; V: TRBV7-6; CDR3: CASSLIGREDYEQYF; DNA: TGTGCCAGCAGCTTAATCGGCAGGGAAGATTACGAGCAGTACTTC
size: few; J: TRBJ2-6; D: TRBD1; V: TRBV29-1; CDR3: CSVGTGFLGANVLTF; DNA: TGCAGCGTTGGGACAGGGTTCCTTGGGGCCAACGTCCTGACTTTC
size: -; J: TRBJ2-1; D: -; V: TRBV20-1; CDR3: CSAPPRTGSSYNEQFF; DNA: TGCAGTGCTCCTCCTCGGACTGGGAGCTCCTACAATGAGCAGTTCTTC
size: -; J: TRBJ1-2; D: -; V: TRBV7-2; CDR3: CASSPPGRGAGYTF; DNA: TGTGCCAGCAGCCCCCCAGGTCGGGGGGCTGGCTACACCTTC
size: many; J: TRBJ2-1; D: TRBD2; V: TRBV4-1; CDR3: CASSPLTSGEYNEQFF; DNA: TGCGCCAGCAGCCCCCTAACTAGCGGAGAATACAATGAGCAGTTCTTC
size: many; J: TRBJ2-2; D: TRBD2; V: TRBV12-5; CDR3: CASGLVSGGGTGELFF; DNA: TGTGCTAGTGGTTTGGTCAGCGGGGGCGGTACCGGGGAGCTGTTTTTT
size: few; J: TRBJ2-1; D: TRBD2; V: TRBV6-2/TRBV6-3; CDR3: CASSYPTSTSGRILSYNEQFF; DNA: TGTGCCAGCAGTTACCCTACGTCGACTAGCGGGAGGATACTCTCCTACAATGAGCAGTTCTTC
size: few; J: TRBJ2-3; D: -; V: TRBV28; CDR3: CASSFTFEGVRLLTDTQYF; DNA: TGTGCCAGCAGTTTTACGTTTGAGGGGGTTCGTCTTCTCACAGATACGCAGTATTTT
size: -; J: TRBJ2-1; D: TRBD2; V: TRBV19; CDR3: CASSIDETSGSYNEQFF; DNA: TGTGCCAGTAGTATAGACGAGACTAGCGGCTCCTACAATGAGCAGTTCTTC
size: few; J: TRBJ2-7; D: -; V: TRBV3-1; CDR3: CASSQGEFLATREQYF; DNA: TGTGCCAGCAGCCAAGGGGAATTCCTAGCTACCCGCGAGCAGTACTTC
size: -; J: TRBJ1-5; D: TRBD1; V: TRBV25-1; CDR3: CASSEYIDRAHLSNQPQHF; DNA: TGTGCCAGCAGTGAGTATATCGACAGGGCCCACCTTAGCAATCAGCCCCAGCATTTT
size: -; J: TRBJ2-2; D: TRBD2; V: TRBV20-1; CDR3: CSASQAGDQGGELFF; DNA: TGCAGTGCTAGTCAAGCGGGAGACCAAGGCGGGGAGCTGTTTTTT
size: -; J: TRBJ1-2; D: -; V: TRBV12-3/TRBV12-4; CDR3: CASSRDAADSNYGYTF; DNA: TGTGCCAGCAGCCGAGACGCCGCGGACAGTAACTATGGCTACACCTTC
size: -; J: TRBJ2-7; D: TRBD1; V: TRBV5-5; CDR3: CASSLDLGQGAYEQYF; DNA: TGTGCCAGCAGCTTGGATCTAGGACAGGGGGCTTACGAGCAGTACTTC
size: few; J: TRBJ2-7; D: -; V: TRBV5-1; CDR3: CASSAIGTPGDEQYF; DNA: TGCGCCAGCAGCGCCATCGGGACACCCGGGGACGAGCAGTACTTC
size: -; J: TRBJ2-5; D: -; V: TRBV12-3/TRBV12-4; CDR3: CASTKDRWETQYF; DNA: TGTGCCAGCACTAAAGACAGATGGGAGACCCAGTACTTC
size: -; J: TRBJ2-3; D: -; V: TRBV12-3/TRBV12-4; CDR3: CASSFALGRTQYF; DNA: TGTGCCAGCAGTTTCGCCTTGGGTCGGACGCAGTATTTT
size: many; J: TRBJ2-7; D: TRBD2; V: TRBV4-3; CDR3: CASSPVAGGPDYEQYF; DNA: TGCGCCAGCAGCCCGGTAGCGGGAGGTCCGGATTACGAGCAGTACTTC
size: -; J: TRBJ2-2; D: -; V: TRBV6-2/TRBV6-3; CDR3: CATQRGLVNTGELFF; DNA: TGTGCCACCCAAAGGGGCCTTGTGAACACCGGGGAGCTGTTTTTT
size: few; J: TRBJ2-5; D: TRBD2; V: TRBV13; CDR3: CASSLGLSGVTQYF; DNA: TGTGCCAGCAGCTTAGGCCTCAGCGGGGTGACCCAGTACTTC
size: -; J: TRBJ2-7; D: -; V: TRBV9; CDR3: CASSVAPGHWFEEQYF; DNA: TGTGCCAGCAGCGTAGCGCCCGGACACTGGTTTGAAGAGCAGTACTTC
size: -; J: TRBJ2-7; D: TRBD2; V: TRBV4-2; CDR3: CASSQNGLAGHYEQYF; DNA: TGTGCCAGCAGCCAAAACGGACTAGCGGGACACTACGAGCAGTACTTC
size: few; J: TRBJ1-2; D: TRBD1; V: TRBV20-1; CDR3: CSAKDRGSYDYGYTF; DNA: TGCAGTGCTAAGGACAGGGGGAGTTACGACTATGGCTACACCTTC
size: -; J: TRBJ2-7; D: TRBD1; V: TRBV5-1; CDR3: CASSSQGQGIGEQYF; DNA: TGCGCCAGCAGCTCGCAGGGACAGGGGATAGGCGAGCAGTACTTC
size: few; J: TRBJ2-1; D: -; V: TRBV29-1; CDR3: CSGKLATSYNEQFF; DNA: TGCAGCGGCAAACTAGCTACCTCCTACAATGAGCAGTTCTTC
size: -; J: TRBJ2-7; D: -; V: TRBV7-9; CDR3: CASSLFYRNEQYF; DNA: TGTGCCAGCAGCTTATTTTATCGGAACGAGCAGTACTTC